These 17 T cell receptor beta chains came from one sample sequenced in a study of preoperative IRX-2 immunotherapy in early breast cancer. The treatment was: preoperative locoregional IRX-2 cytokine immunotherapy. Repertoires were generated with immunoSEQ multiplex PCR, while TCRdb's copy carries only in-frame clones and drops some. The table shows 40,000 to 45,000 clones, with roughly 77% occurring only once. The material sequenced was tumor tissue, taken after IRX-2 immunotherapy. All receptors derive from a human donor with breast cancer.

In the case of this clone: The germline gene is not matched at one end of the junction; a read error may be the cause. The DNA of the CDR3 is TGTGCCAGCTCACCGGTCGAAACCAACTATGGTTACACCTTC. Its translation: CASSPVETNYGYTF. The rearrangement uses TRBV18 and TRBJ1-2; D gene unclear. Germline CDR1 and CDR2: KGHSH and LQKENI. This CDR3 spans 14 amino acids.

The gene calls are TRBV29-1 and TRBJ1-4; D call uncertain. The germline V and J ends were trimmed by 7 bases and 0 bases, with 9 bases remaining between them. The CDR3 covers 13 residues. The germline CDR1 and CDR2 sequences are SQVTM and ANQGSEA. CDR3 sequence (DNA): TGCAGCGCCAAGTATGCAACTAATGAAAAACTGTTTTTT. It codes for CSAKYATNEKLFF.

The rearrangement joins TRBV19 to TRBJ2-5; 11 bases map to TRBD1. This CDR3 has 17 residues. The germline gives CDR1 LNHDA, CDR2 SQIVND (reference sequence). Trimming cost V 5 bases and J 7 bases; bases outside gene matches: 15. CDR3 nucleotide sequence: TGTGCCAGTAGTCCGAATCCGGGACAGGGGGTTCTCGGGACCCAGTACTTC. Its protein product is CASSPNPGQGVLGTQYF.

The chain has TRBV28 and TRBJ2-7; 9 nucleotides line up with TRBD2. V lost 10 bases, J lost 6 bases, and 7 bases stayed unmatched. The CDR3 is made up of 12 amino acids. CDR1 MDHEN and CDR2 SYDVKM come from the germline V gene. CDR3 coding DNA: TGTGCCACCGGACTAGCGAACGGCGAGCAGTACTTC. Translating gives CATGLANGEQYF.

The chain has TRBV18 and TRBJ2-1, with D unclear. The CDR3 length is 13 residues. Germline-derived CDR1 and CDR2 are KGHSH and LQKENI. Trimming removed 2 bases at V and 5 bases at J, with 7 bases between. The CDR3 here is CASSPGPDNEQFF. The CDR3 DNA sequence: TGTGCCAGCTCACCAGGCCCGGACAATGAGCAGTTCTTC. Full variable domain (rest looked up from reference TRBV18 and TRBJ2-1): NAGVMQNPRHLVRRRGQEARLRCSPMKGHSHVYWYRQLPEEGLKFMVYLQKENIIDESGMPKERFSAEFPKEGPSILRIQQVVRGDSAAYFCASSPGPDNEQFFGPGTRLTVL.

The chain is built from TRBV6-8 and TRBJ1-1; TRBD1 matches 9 bases. V was clipped by 5 bases and J by 0 bases; unmatched bases: 10. CDR3 length: 17 amino acids. Per germline, CDR1 MNHGY and CDR2 SAAAGT. The CDR3 reads CASSASQGADLNTEAFF. CDR3 nucleotides: TGTGCCAGCAGTGCGTCACAGGGGGCCGATCTGAACACTGAAGCTTTCTTT.

This rearrangement joins TRBV6-8 to TRBJ1-1, with a tentative D call TRBD1 (6 bases). Germline V gene sequence: CDR1 MNHGY, CDR2 SAAAGT. The CDR3 runs 13 residues. The V end was cut by 10 bases, the J end by 4 bases, with 16 bases between. CDR3 in amino acids: CAIMGGGATEAFF. For the CDR3, the DNA is TGTGCCATCATGGGAGGGGGGGCCACTGAAGCTTTCTTT.

The V call is TRBV6-4, the J call TRBJ2-1, with D tentatively TRBD2 (6 bases). The germline gives CDR1 MRHNA, CDR2 SNTAGT. The CDR3 is made up of 16 amino acids. Trimming stripped 5 bases from V and 4 bases from J, with 18 bases between. The CDR3 protein is CASSSPGSRGYNEQFF. The CDR3, as DNA: TGTGCCAGCAGTTCCCCCGGGAGCAGAGGTTACAATGAGCAGTTCTTC.

The gene calls are TRBV6-8 and TRBJ1-2; D is ambiguous. This CDR3 is 13 amino acids long. The V gene's germline CDR1 is MNHGY and CDR2 SAAAGT. Trimming removed 5 bases at V and 8 bases at J, with 15 bases between. CDR3 bases: TGTGCCAGCAGTGTTGAAGGATTGTTCGGCTACACCTTC. Translation: CASSVEGLFGYTF.

The rearrangement joins TRBV5-1 to TRBJ1-6, with no clear D. V was shortened by 2 bases and J by 6 bases, with 9 bases between the two germline ends. CDR1 is SGHRS, CDR2 YFSETQ, per germline. CDR3 length: 14 amino acids. In DNA, the CDR3 is TGCGCCAGCAGCTTAACAAGTCCTAATTCACCCCTCCACTTT. It specifies CASSLTSPNSPLHF. Together with reference TRBV5-1 and TRBJ1-6, the CDR3 gives the full variable domain: KAGVTQTPRYLIKTRGQQVTLSCSPISGHRSVSWYQQTPGQGLQFLFEYFSETQRNKGNFPGRFSGRQFSNSRSEMNVSTLELGDSALYLCASSLTSPNSPLHFGNGTRLTVT.

The chain employs TRBV6-8 and TRBJ2-7; D unclear. Germline values: CDR1 MNHGY, CDR2 SAAAGT. V lost 6 bases and J lost 5, with 11 bases in between. The CDR3 consists of 12 residues. The DNA for the CDR3 is TGTGCCAGCAGGCCAAGGGTCAACGAGCAGTACTTC. This codes for CASRPRVNEQYF.

This clone has just one count. This chain joins TRBV7-1 and TRBJ2-4, with a tentative D call TRBD2 (5 bases). TRBV7-1 is classed as an ORF, of uncertain function. CDR3 length equals 17 residues. Trimming took 5 bases from V and 2 from J, leaving 19 bases between them. The CDR3 DNA reads TGTGCCAGCAGCCAAGAGGATCGGGGTCTAACCAAAAACATTCAGTACTTC. This sequence encodes CASSQEDRGLTKNIQYF.

By its share, this clone is medium-sized. The genes are TRBV12-2 and TRBJ2-1; TRBD2, the D gene given by the table, was not confirmed from the DNA. TRBV12-2 is noted as a pseudogene. The CDR3 extends over 14 amino acids. CDR3 bases: TGTGCCAGTACACTAGCGGGAGAGCTAGTTGAGCAGTTCTTC. Its translation: CASTLAGELVEQFF.

The chain has TRBV6-8 and TRBJ1-5; perhaps TRBD1 as D (5 bases). The CDR3 consists of 14 residues. CDR1 and CDR2 from the germline V gene are MNHGY and SAAAGT. Trimming stripped 11 bases from V and 1 base from J, with 15 bases between. The CDR3 sequence is CAAGEGTSNQPQHF. CDR3 DNA: TGTGCCGCGGGGGAGGGCACGAGCAATCAGCCCCAGCATTTT.

The rearrangement joins TRBV19 to TRBJ2-5; D might be TRBD2 (7 bases). The ends were cut back, 3 bases at V and 5 bases at J, with 13 bases in the middle. CDR3 length equals 14 residues. Per germline, CDR1 LNHDA and CDR2 SQIVND (reference sequence). Written as DNA, the CDR3 is TGTGCCAGTAGTATGGCGGGGGCGCGCGAGACCCAGTACTTC. Protein: CASSMAGARETQYF.

The sample holds a few counts of this clone. The chain carries TRBV7-4 and TRBJ2-6; 11 positions agree with TRBD2. CDR1 and CDR2 from the germline V gene are SGHVT and SQSDAQ. V lost 5 bases to trimming and J lost 2 bases; unmatched junction nucleotides: 5. CDR3 length: 17 residues. The CDR3, as DNA: TGTGCCAGCAGCCCTACTAGCGGGAGCGCTGGGGCCAACGTCCTGACTTTC. Its protein product is CASSPTSGSAGANVLTF.

This clone was counted between two and nine times. The rearrangement uses TRBV7-6 and TRBJ1-4; 9 bases match TRBD1. The CDR3 loop spans 17 amino acids. After removal of 5 bases from V and 1 base from J, the junction contained 8 bases not matched to a gene. Germline CDR1 is SGHVS and CDR2 is FNYEAQ. CDR3 nucleotides: TGTGCCAGCAGCCCGGGCCCGGACAGGGGAACTAATGAAAAACTGTTTTTT. This codes for CASSPGPDRGTNEKLFF. The full variable domain, in which reference TRBV7-6 and TRBJ1-4 provide the parts outside the CDR3, is GAGVSQSPRYKVTKRGQDVALRCDPISGHVSLYWYRQALGQGPEFLTYFNYEAQQDKSGLPNDRFSAERPEGSISTLTIQRTEQRDSAMYRCASSPGPDRGTNEKLFFGSGTQLSVL.